This T cell receptor beta chain is from a study of blood T cells in healthy people across ages (dated by TCRdb to between 2014 and 2016). Context from the whole study: In model experiments, roughly one uniquely barcoded TCR beta cDNA molecule per two T cells was captured by template switching. Age-related changes in TCR beta repertoire diversity were measured in the study by deep sequencing normalized with unique cDNA molecular identifiers. The donors were split into four age groups: young (average around 15 years), middle-aged (roughly 39), aged (approximately 60) and long-lived (approximately 89). To avoid experimental bias, donors of different ages were spread randomly across the sequencing lanes. Using the same blood draw, the study looked at two additional independent replicas of 1 million unique cDNA reads for two donors, one aged 18 to 30 and the other aged 80 or older.

Libraries were built with 5' RACE. Instrument used: Illumina HiSeq 2500. A second roughly 7 to 11 cycle PCR used a sample-barcoded 5' primer and a J-beta primer mix. A template-switch 5' adaptor carrying 12 random nucleotides introduced a unique molecular identifier onto each TCR beta cDNA molecule. Each sample yielded at least 2.5 million CDR3-containing paired-end reads. First-strand cDNA synthesis was performed from all RNA using the Mint cDNA synthesis kit, with priming by a TRBC-specific oligonucleotide. After uracil-DNA glycosylase treatment, a first 18-cycle PCR used universal primers M1SS and BC2_uni_R on all cDNA. Turning to the authors' computational methods: For normalization, 1 million high-quality reads, each with a distinct molecular identifier, were randomly selected from each sample. Reads sharing molecular identifiers were discarded rather than binned into consensus sequences. MiTCR, run with a Q25 quality threshold and the strictest error-elimination algorithm, handled CDR3 identification, clonotype clustering and error correction. A nonparametric unseen species model with Euler transformation was used to estimate a lower bound on total TCR beta diversity. TCRdb passed the public sequencing reads through fastp at Q25 and MiXCR, retaining productive beta sequences. Entries are consolidated by CDR3 protein sequence, retaining the most common genes and DNA. In this record, the V and J calls reflect TCRdb's handling and not the investigators' own analysis. In this sample the table shows more than 1,400,000 distinct CDR3 sequences, 42% of which occur a single time. The top ten clones comprise under 8% of the sample.

The donors were roughly 39 Caucasian individuals from Russia, aged about 6 to 100 years, who were systemically healthy. Roughly 10 milliliters of peripheral blood were drawn from each donor into EDTA-treated Vacutainer tubes. PBMCs were isolated by Ficoll-Paque density-gradient centrifugation, with at least 6.5 million obtained per sample. Total RNA, at least 5.5 micrograms per sample, was extracted from PBMCs with Trizol reagent. For every donor, flow cytometry on a PBMC aliquot measured the percentage of naive CD45RAhigh/CD27high T cells. The germline V end is reduced by 2 bases and the J end by 1 base; junction bases left unmatched: 13. Taken from the germline V gene, the CDR1 and CDR2 loops are SGHRS and YFSETQ. Its CDR3 holds 18 amino acids, cysteine through phenylalanine. Solely the CDR3 DNA is kept, with 54 bases framed from the first base. On the study overall, not on this receptor specifically: Total diversity estimates from one million sequenced T cells were considered lower bounds and underestimates. As age increased, observed TCR beta diversity per million T cells dropped in a roughly linear way, and a significant reduction was already evident by age 40. Bulk unsorted PBMC profiling prevented conclusive comparison of naive and antigen-experienced compartments. The long-lived group showed more naive CD4+ T cells, fewer expanded clones and increased TCR diversity than the aged group, suggesting age selection. Donor CMV infection status was unknown, potentially confounding age-related changes in expanded clonotypes. A strong correlation was found between observed TCR beta diversity and the percentage of naive T cells measured by flow cytometry.

This clonotype was found a few times. The antigen it binds to is not known. Base qualities are not at hand, and no much larger clone is one base apart. The sequence was obtained from a woman younger than 35 in good health. The sample consisted of blood. The sequence joins TRBV5-1 to TRBJ2-7, and 9 junctional nucleotides match TRBD2. The CDR3 loop reads CASSFFASGGKISYEQYF. The DNA sequence is as follows: TGCGCCAGCAGCTTTTTCGCCAGCGGGGGGAAGATTTCCTACGAGCAGTACTTC.